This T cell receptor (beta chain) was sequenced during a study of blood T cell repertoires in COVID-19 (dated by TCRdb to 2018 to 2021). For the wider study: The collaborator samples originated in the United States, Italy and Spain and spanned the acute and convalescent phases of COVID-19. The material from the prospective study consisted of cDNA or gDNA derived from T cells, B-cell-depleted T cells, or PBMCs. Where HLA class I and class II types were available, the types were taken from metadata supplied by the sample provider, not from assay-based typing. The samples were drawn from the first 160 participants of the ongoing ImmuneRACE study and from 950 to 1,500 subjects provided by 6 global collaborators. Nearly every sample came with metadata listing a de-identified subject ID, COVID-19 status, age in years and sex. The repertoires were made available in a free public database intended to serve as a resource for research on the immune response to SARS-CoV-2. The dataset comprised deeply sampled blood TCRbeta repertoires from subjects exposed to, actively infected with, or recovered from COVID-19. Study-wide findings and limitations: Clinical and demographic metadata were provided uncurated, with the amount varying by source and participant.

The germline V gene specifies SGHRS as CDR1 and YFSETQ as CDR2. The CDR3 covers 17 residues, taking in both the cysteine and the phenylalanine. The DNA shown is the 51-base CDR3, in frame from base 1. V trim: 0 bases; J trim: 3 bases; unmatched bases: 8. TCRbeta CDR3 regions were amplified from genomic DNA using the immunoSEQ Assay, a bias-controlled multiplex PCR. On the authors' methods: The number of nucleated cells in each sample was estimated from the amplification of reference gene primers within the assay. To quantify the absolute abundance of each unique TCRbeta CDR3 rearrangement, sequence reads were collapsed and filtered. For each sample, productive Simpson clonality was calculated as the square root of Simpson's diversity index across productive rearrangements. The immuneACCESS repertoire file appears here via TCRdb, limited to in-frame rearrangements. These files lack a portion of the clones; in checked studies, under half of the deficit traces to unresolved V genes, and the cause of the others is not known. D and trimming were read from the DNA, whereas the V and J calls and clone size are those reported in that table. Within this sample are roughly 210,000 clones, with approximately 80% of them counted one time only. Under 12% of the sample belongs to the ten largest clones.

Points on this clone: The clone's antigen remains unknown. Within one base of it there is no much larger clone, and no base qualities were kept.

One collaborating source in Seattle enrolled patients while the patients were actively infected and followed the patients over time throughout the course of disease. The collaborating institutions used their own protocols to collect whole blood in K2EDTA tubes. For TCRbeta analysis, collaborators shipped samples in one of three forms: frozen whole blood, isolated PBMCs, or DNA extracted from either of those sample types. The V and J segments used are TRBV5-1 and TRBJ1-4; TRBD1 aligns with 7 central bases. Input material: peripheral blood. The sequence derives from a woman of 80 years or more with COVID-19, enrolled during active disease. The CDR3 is CASSLGGTGAANEKLFF. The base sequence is TGCGCCAGCAGCTTGGGGGGTACAGGGGCTGCTAATGAAAAACTGTTTTTT. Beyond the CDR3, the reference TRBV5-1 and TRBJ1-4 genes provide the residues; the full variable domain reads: KAGVTQTPRYLIKTRGQQVTLSCSPISGHRSVSWYQQTPGQGLQFLFEYFSETQRNKGNFPGRFSGRQFSNSRSEMNVSTLELGDSALYLCASSLGGTGAANEKLFFGSGTQLSVL.